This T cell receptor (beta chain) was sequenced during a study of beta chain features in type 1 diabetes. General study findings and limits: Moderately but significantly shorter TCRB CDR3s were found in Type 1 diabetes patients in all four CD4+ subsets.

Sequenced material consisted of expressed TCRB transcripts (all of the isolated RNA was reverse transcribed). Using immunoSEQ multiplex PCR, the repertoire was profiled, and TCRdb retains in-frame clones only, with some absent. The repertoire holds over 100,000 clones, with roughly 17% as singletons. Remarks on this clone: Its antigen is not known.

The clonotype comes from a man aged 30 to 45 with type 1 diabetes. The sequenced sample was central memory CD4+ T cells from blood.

CDR3 in DNA: TGTGCCATCAGTGAGTCGGACAGGCCCCCCACCCAGAATGAAAAACTGTTTTTT. Residues: CAISESDRPPTQNEKLFF. J is TRBJ1-4 and V is TRBV10-3; the match to TRBD1 covers 7 bases. CDR1 ENHRY and CDR2 SYGVKD come from the germline V gene. J was trimmed by 5 bases and V by 0 bases; bases with no gene match: 12. CDR3 length equals 18 residues.